These 23 T cell receptor beta chains were all obtained from the same sample, sequenced in a study of Graves' ophthalmopathy and Graves' hyperthyroidism. Amplification of the TCR beta CDR3 regions used RNA transcripts (as template). In the first round, RT-PCR was carried out with HTBI primers, and a multiplex PCR formed the second round. MiXCR, run by TCRdb on the multiplex PCR reads, gives a single entry per CDR3 protein. This sample has 200,000 to 250,000 distinct CDR3 sequences, with just under 30% found just once. Sequenced input: peripheral blood. These receptors all come from a middle-aged man with Graves' ophthalmopathy.

This clonotype was observed at least ten times. The gene calls are TRBV6-2 or TRBV6-3 and TRBJ2-7; TRBD1 matches at 8 bases. This CDR3 has 14 amino acids. With V trimmed by 7 bases and J by 2 bases, 7 bases remained unmatched. CDR1 and CDR2 from the germline V gene are MNHEY and SVGEGT. As DNA, the CDR3 is TGTGCCAGCACTGGGACAGGCTCCCCCTACGAGCAGTACTTC. Encoded protein: CASTGTGSPYEQYF.

This clonotype has a count of ten or more. The chain uses TRBV7-2 and TRBJ2-7; D is undetermined. Germline CDR1 is SGHTA and CDR2 is FQGNSA. This CDR3 is built from 14 residues. The V end was cut by 1 base, the J end by 0 bases, with 7 bases between. CDR3 coding DNA: TGTGCCAGCAGCTTAGGTGGCAACTCCTACGAGCAGTACTTC. Its translation: CASSLGGNSYEQYF.

There are many counts of this clonotype. This chain links TRBV19 with TRBJ1-6; no clear D gene. Between the trimmed V and J ends, which lost 5 bases and 9 bases, there was a span of 17 bases. Germline assignment: CDR1 LNHDA and CDR2 SQIVND (reference sequence). The CDR3 is 15 residues long. CDR3 in DNA: TGTGCCAGTAGTGCCCATCAGGCCGGAGCTTCACCCCTCCACTTT. This sequence encodes CASSAHQAGASPLHF.

Many counts were recorded for this clonotype. The CDR3 bases are TGTGCCAGCGTTACTCGTATTGAAGCTTTCTTT. Its protein product is CASVTRIEAFF. This chain links TRBV28 with TRBJ1-1; no firm D call. V was clipped by 8 bases and J by 7 bases, with 11 bases between them. CDR3 length equals 11 residues. Germline V CDR1 and CDR2: MDHEN, SYDVKM.

This clonotype has a count of ten or more. The genes are TRBV3-1 and TRBJ1-2; D gene uncertain. The germline gives CDR1 LGHDT, CDR2 YNNKEL (reference sequence). Trimming pared 3 bases from V and 7 bases from J, leaving 18 bases between. The length of the CDR3 is 15 residues. The CDR3 coding sequence is TGTGCCAGCAGCCAGCAACCGGGAGGAGCGTTTGGCTACACCTTC. This gives the protein CASSQQPGGAFGYTF.

Here the CDR3 reads CSAGGQGTGNTEAFF. The CDR3 DNA sequence: TGCAGTGCGGGGGGACAGGGTACGGGGAACACTGAAGCTTTCTTT. The chain couples TRBV20-1 to TRBJ1-1, with TRBD1 matching over 9 bases. Looked up from germline, CDR1 is DFQATT and CDR2 is SNEGSKA (reference sequence). The CDR3 loop spans 15 amino acids. V lost 6 bases, J lost 1 base, and 9 bases stayed unmatched.

This clonotype was detected many times. The gene calls are TRBV10-3 and TRBJ2-7, with D possibly matching TRBD2 (5 bases). This CDR3 is built from 14 residues. The V end lost 2 bases, the J end lost 5 bases, and 13 bases lay between the germline ends. Germline-derived CDR1 and CDR2 are ENHRY and SYGVKD. CDR3 sequence reads: CAISENPGIDEQYF. As DNA, the CDR3 is TGTGCCATCAGTGAGAACCCCGGGATAGACGAGCAGTACTTC.

With respect to this clonotype: The CDR3 carries no conserved terminal phenylalanine or tryptophan, so it likely arises from a read error. The rearrangement joins TRBV29-1 to TRBJ2-7; 8 nucleotides agree with TRBD1. This CDR3 is built from 13 residues. CDR1 and CDR2 (germline): SQVTM, ANQGSEA. The CDR3 region is CSVAGQEPYGQYL. CDR3 coding DNA: TGCAGCGTTGCGGGACAGGAGCCCTACGGGCAGTACCTC.

This clonotype was detected many times. The chain links TRBV12-3 or TRBV12-4 to TRBJ2-2; no definite D call. The CDR3 has 13 residues. Deletions cut 5 bases from V and 7 bases from J, with 11 bases between. The CDR3 nucleotides are TGTGCCAGCAGTCCCACCTTCAGCGGGGAGCTGTTTTTT. Its protein is CASSPTFSGELFF.

This clonotype was observed at least ten times. The rearrangement links TRBV12-3 or TRBV12-4 to TRBJ1-5; no definite D call. V shed 3 bases and J shed 4 bases, with 7 bases lying between them. CDR3 length: 13 residues. The CDR3 DNA is TGTGCCAGCAGTTTCACAGATAATCAGCCCCAGCATTTT. It specifies CASSFTDNQPQHF.

At least ten counts were recorded for this clonotype. The chain uses TRBV12-3 or TRBV12-4 and TRBJ2-2; TRBD2 aligns across 9 bases. Germline trimming cut 3 bases from V and 2 bases from J; bases unmatched to any gene: 4. The CDR3 totals 16 residues. The CDR3 DNA reads as TGTGCCAGCAGTTTTGGGCTAGCGGGAAACACCGGGGAGCTGTTTTTT. Protein product: CASSFGLAGNTGELFF.

This clonotype has ten or more counts. The chain joins TRBV4-1 to TRBJ2-4; D remains ambiguous. Germline CDR1 and CDR2: MGHRA and YSYEKL. The CDR3 spans 8 residues. V shed 4 bases and J shed 16 bases, with 5 bases lying between them. CDR3 coding DNA: TGCGCCAGCAGCCGGTGCTACTTC. This translates into CASSRCYF.

This clonotype was seen repeatedly, ten times or more. CDR3 nucleotides: TGTGCCAGCAGCCTTTCAGGCTGGGGCTACACCTTC. Its translation: CASSLSGWGYTF. This rearrangement joins TRBV7-2 to TRBJ1-2, with D uncertain. CDR1 and CDR2 from the germline V gene are SGHTA and FQGNSA. The CDR3 length is 12 residues. Trimming cost V 5 bases and J 8 bases, with 12 bases left between them.

This clonotype was seen at least ten times. This sequence joins TRBV4-3 and TRBJ2-5, with TRBD2 as a possible D gene (7 bases). This CDR3 comprises 18 residues. CDR1 and CDR2 from the germline V gene are LGHNA and YSLEER. V was trimmed by 0 bases and J by 5 bases, leaving 22 bases between them. DNA of the CDR3: TGCGCCAGCAGCCAAGATCCTATTAGGGGGAGGGGTTCGGAGACCCAGTACTTC. It is translated as CASSQDPIRGRGSETQYF.

In this sample, this clonotype turned up many times. V and J are TRBV10-3 and TRBJ2-7; 10 bases are a match to TRBD1. The CDR3 is 15 amino acids. V shed 4 bases, J shed 3 bases, and the junction held 6 bases outside the gene matches. Germline loops: CDR1 ENHRY, CDR2 SYGVKD. CDR3 DNA sequence: TGTGCCATCAGTGGGGGACAGGGGACAGGCTACGAGCAGTACTTC. Translated: CAISGGQGTGYEQYF.

Regarding this clonotype: The junction departs from germline at one end; a sequencing error may be responsible. This sequence joins TRBV7-3 and TRBJ2-5; 10 nucleotides align to TRBD2. CDR3 length: 16 residues. The germline V gene encodes CDR1 SGHTA and CDR2 FQGTGA. The CDR3 region is CASRLIPSGSIRDQYF. The CDR3 DNA reads TGTGCCAGCAGATTAATCCCTAGCGGGAGTATCAGAGACCAGTACTTC.

This clonotype was recorded many times. The chain couples TRBV27 to TRBJ2-7, with 8 bases identical to TRBD2. J was trimmed by 7 bases and V by 6 bases; bases with no gene match: 17. CDR3 length: 16 residues. Germline-derived CDR1 and CDR2 are MNHEY and SMNVEV (reference sequence). The CDR3 protein is CASSAGTRYAPKEQYF. The CDR3 DNA reads as TGTGCCAGCAGCGCCGGGACTAGATATGCTCCTAAGGAGCAGTACTTC.

This clonotype was recorded many times. Without the conserved terminal phenylalanine or tryptophan, this CDR3 likely stems from a read error. The J gene is TRBJ1-1, the V gene TRBV6-2 or TRBV6-3; possibly TRBD1 for D (6 bases). The CDR3 is made up of 14 amino acids. Trimming took off 7 bases at V and 11 bases at J, with 23 bases between the two ends. Germline V gene data show CDR1 as MNHEY and CDR2 as SVGEGT. CDR3 sequence (DNA): TGTGCCAGCAACCCGGGAACAGGGTCAGCGCGTGCTTTCCTT. Residues: CASNPGTGSARAFL.

This sequence joins TRBV28 and TRBJ1-2, with D perhaps TRBD1 (5 bases). Germline V gene sequence: CDR1 MDHEN, CDR2 SYDVKM. The CDR3 has 14 residues. Trimming cost V 5 bases and J 2 bases, with 12 bases left between them. The CDR3 loop is CASSRPRENYGYTF. DNA of the CDR3: TGTGCCAGCAGTCGACCCAGGGAAAACTATGGCTACACCTTC.

In regard to this clonotype: At one end the junction does not follow the germline gene, possibly because of a read error. The chain joins TRBV12-3 or TRBV12-4 to TRBJ2-2, with TRBD2 matching 8 bases. The CDR3 is 16 residues long. The CDR3 loop reads CASSLGLREVTGELFF. Here the CDR3 DNA reads TGTGCCAGCAGCTTAGGTTTGCGGGAGGTGACCGGGGAGCTGTTTTTT.

This clonotype was counted at least ten times. The gene calls are TRBV6-2 or TRBV6-3 and TRBJ2-7, with D maybe TRBD2 (6 bases). The CDR3 is 17 residues long. Trimming shortened V by 5 bases and J by 0 bases, and 20 bases separated the two germline ends. Germline V gene sequence: CDR1 MNHEY, CDR2 SVGEGT. Here the CDR3 DNA reads TGTGCCAGCAGTCCCCTAGGCGGAGGGCGAAGCTCCTACGAGCAGTACTTC. Translation gives CASSPLGGGRSSYEQYF.

This clonotype has at least ten counts. The chain joins TRBV27 to TRBJ2-5, with D possibly matching TRBD1 (6 bases). V was pared by 6 bases and J by 2 bases, with 19 bases between. The germline V gene encodes CDR1 MNHEY and CDR2 SMNVEV (reference sequence). This CDR3 is 16 amino acids long. The CDR3: CASSRSGMGAQETQYF. CDR3 DNA: TGTGCCAGCAGCCGATCGGGGATGGGGGCGCAAGAGACCCAGTACTTC.

This clonotype was counted many times. The V call is TRBV20-1, the J call TRBJ2-7; the match to TRBD2 covers 12 bases. The CDR3 consists of 14 residues. In germline, CDR1 is DFQATT, CDR2 SNEGSKA (reference sequence). V lost 5 bases and J lost 2; bases outside the gene matches: 4. For the CDR3, the DNA is TGCAGTGCTCGCGGACTAGCGGGACCCTACGAGCAGTACTTC. Amino acid sequence: CSARGLAGPYEQYF.